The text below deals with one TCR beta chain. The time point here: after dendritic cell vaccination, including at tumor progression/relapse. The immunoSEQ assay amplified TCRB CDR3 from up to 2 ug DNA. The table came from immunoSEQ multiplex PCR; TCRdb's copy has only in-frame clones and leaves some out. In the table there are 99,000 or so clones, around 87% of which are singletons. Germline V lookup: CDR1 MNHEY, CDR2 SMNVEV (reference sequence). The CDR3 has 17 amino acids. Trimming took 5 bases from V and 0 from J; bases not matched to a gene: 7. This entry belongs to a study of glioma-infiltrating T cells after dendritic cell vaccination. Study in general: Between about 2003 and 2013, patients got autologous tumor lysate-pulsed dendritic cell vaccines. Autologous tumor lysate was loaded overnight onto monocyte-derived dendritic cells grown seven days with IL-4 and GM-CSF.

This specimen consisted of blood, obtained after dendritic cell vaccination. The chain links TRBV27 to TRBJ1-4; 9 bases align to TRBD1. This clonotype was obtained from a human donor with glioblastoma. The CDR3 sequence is CASSPGQGSATNEKLFF. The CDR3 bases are TGTGCCAGCAGTCCCGGACAGGGGTCGGCAACTAATGAAAAACTGTTTTTT.